One and the same sample provided the 16 T cell receptor beta chains below, sequenced in a study of control samples from healthy donors and cancer patients. The assay was immunoSEQ multiplex PCR, and TCRdb's table has in-frame clones only and misses some. Here the sample spans about 130,000 clones, roughly 92% being singletons. The source material was blood. These receptors were obtained from a man between 18 and 29 years old in good health.

The chain combines TRBV15 with TRBJ1-2; D is ambiguous. The ends were cut back, 3 bases at V and 3 bases at J, with 11 bases in the middle. The germline V gene has CDR1 LNHNV and CDR2 YYDKDF (reference sequence). The CDR3 consists of 14 residues. This chain's CDR3 is CATSSSRGYYGYTF. In DNA, the CDR3 is TGTGCCACCAGCAGCTCACGGGGATACTATGGCTACACCTTC.

This chain joins TRBV5-6 and TRBJ2-5; TRBD1 might be the D (6 bases). The germline V gene encodes CDR1 SGHDT and CDR2 YYEEEE. Trimming stripped 3 bases from V and 5 bases from J, with 14 bases between. This CDR3 has 14 amino acids. The DNA for the CDR3 is TGTGCCAGCAGCTCTATCACAGGGATCGAGACCCAGTACTTC. Its translation is CASSSITGIETQYF. Complete variable domain (other parts from reference TRBV5-6 and TRBJ2-5): DAGVTQSPTHLIKTRGQQVTLRCSPKSGHDTVSWYQQALGQGPQFIFQYYEEEERQRGNFPDRFSGHQFPNYSSELNVNALLLGDSALYLCASSSITGIETQYFGPGTRLLVL.

V gene TRBV10-2 combines with J gene TRBJ1-1; the D gene is possibly TRBD1 (6 bases). Germline loops: CDR1 WSHSY, CDR2 SAAADI. Trimming took 8 bases from V and 1 from J, leaving 17 bases between them. CDR3 length: 15 amino acids. CDR3 residues: CASAGEGGRNTEAFF. DNA for the CDR3: TGCGCCAGCGCAGGGGAGGGTGGCCGGAACACTGAAGCTTTCTTT.

The chain recombines TRBV11-2 with TRBJ1-2; TRBD1 agrees at 8 bases. V was pared by 5 bases and J by 4 bases, with 12 bases of the junction left unmatched. This CDR3 has 16 residues. CDR1 is SGHAT, CDR2 FQNNGV, per germline. Here the CDR3 reads CASSPPGQGGSYGYTF. CDR3 sequence (DNA): TGTGCCAGCAGCCCCCCAGGACAGGGCGGATCCTATGGCTACACCTTC.

The rearrangement joins TRBV7-9 to TRBJ1-2; D is uncertain. The V gene's germline CDR1 is SEHNR and CDR2 FQNEAQ (reference sequence). The CDR3 loop spans 14 amino acids. Trimming cost V 5 bases and J 8 bases, with 18 bases left between them. Here the CDR3 reads CASSPEEGSWGYTF. In nucleotides, the CDR3 is TGTGCCAGCAGCCCAGAGGAGGGATCATGGGGCTACACCTTC. Full variable domain (outside the CDR3, taken from reference TRBV7-9 and TRBJ1-2): DTGVSQNPRHKITKRGQNVTFRCDPISEHNRLYWYRQTLGQGPEFLTYFQNEAQLEKSRLLSDRFSAERPKGSFSTLEIQRTEQGDSAMYLCASSPEEGSWGYTFGSGTRLTVV.

This clone was seen only once. The rearrangement uses TRBV7-9 and TRBJ2-7; TRBD1 might be the D (5 bases). Germline loops: CDR1 SEHNR, CDR2 FQNEAQ (reference sequence). This CDR3 region has 13 residues. V lost 5 bases and J lost 4, with 12 bases in between. The DNA of the CDR3 is TGTGCCAGCAGCACAGGACGGAGATACGAGCAGTACTTC. It yields the protein CASSTGRRYEQYF.

This chain links TRBV9 with TRBJ2-1, with D tentatively TRBD2 (5 bases). The CDR3 has 12 amino acids. CDR1 and CDR2 (germline): SGDLS, YYNGEE. Trimming removed 0 bases at V and 10 bases at J, with 8 bases between. DNA of the CDR3: TGTGCCAGCAGCGTAGGAGGGATGGAGCAGTTCTTC. Amino acids: CASSVGGMEQFF.

The chain is built from TRBV20-1 and TRBJ2-1, with 11 bases lining up with TRBD2. Germline V gene lookup returns CDR1 DFQATT and CDR2 SNEGSKA (reference sequence). After removal of 3 bases from V and 9 bases from J, the junction contained 4 bases not matched to a gene. CDR3 length: 13 residues. The CDR3, as DNA: TGCAGTGCTAGTACTAGCGGGGGAGGTGAGCAGTTCTTC. Translating it yields CSASTSGGGEQFF.

V usage is TRBV24-1 and J usage is TRBJ1-4; a weak D match, TRBD1 (5 bases). Trimming shortened V by 4 bases and J by 4 bases, and 12 bases separated the two germline ends. Germline loops: CDR1 KGHDR, CDR2 SFDVKD. CDR3 size: 15 residues. For the CDR3, the DNA is TGTGCCACCAGTGACAGCAGGGATAATAATGAAAAACTGTTTTTT. Protein product: CATSDSRDNNEKLFF.

The rearrangement links TRBV7-9 to TRBJ1-3, with D possibly matching TRBD1 (6 bases). CDR3 size: 16 residues. The V end was cut by 5 bases, the J end by 1 base, with 15 bases between. CDR1 SEHNR and CDR2 FQNEAQ come from the germline V gene (reference sequence). The CDR3 reads CASSRLGAGSGNTIYF. The CDR3 DNA is TGTGCCAGCAGCCGCCTGGGGGCAGGGTCTGGAAACACCATATATTTT.

The gene calls are TRBV18 and TRBJ1-2, with D possibly matching TRBD1 (6 bases). The germline V and J ends were trimmed by 0 bases and 3 bases, with 8 bases remaining between them. The CDR3 has 14 amino acids. CDR1 and CDR2 from the germline V gene are KGHSH and LQKENI. The CDR3 region has the DNA TGTGCCAGCTCACCACCTGCAGGGGACTATGGCTACACCTTC. It specifies CASSPPAGDYGYTF. The variable domain in full, with the rest retrieved from reference TRBV18 and TRBJ1-2, is NAGVMQNPRHLVRRRGQEARLRCSPMKGHSHVYWYRQLPEEGLKFMVYLQKENIIDESGMPKERFSAEFPKEGPSILRIQQVVRGDSAAYFCASSPPAGDYGYTFGSGTRLTVV.

With respect to this clone: Within the sample, other DNA sequences also encode this same CDR3. The rearrangement uses TRBV11-2 and TRBJ1-3, with unresolved D. Germline-derived CDR1 and CDR2 are SGHAT and FQNNGV. The CDR3 covers 15 residues. V lost 5 bases to trimming and J lost 1 base, with 12 bases between them. CDR3 DNA sequence: TGTGCCAGCAGCCTGAGCCTGGGTTCTGGAAACACCATATATTTT. This gives the protein CASSLSLGSGNTIYF.

The rearrangement joins TRBV5-4 to TRBJ1-4, with D perhaps matching TRBD1 (6 bases). Germline CDR1 SGHNT, CDR2 YYREEE (reference sequence). The CDR3 contains 13 residues. Trimming left V 3 bases short and J 13 bases short, with 16 bases between. The CDR3 sequence: CASSSRGRGGLFF. The CDR3 DNA follows: TGTGCCAGCAGCTCCCGGGGGAGAGGGGGACTGTTTTTT.

Written as DNA, the CDR3 is TGTGCCAGCAGCCCCTCCGGGCACAGGGGTCCTAGCGGGCTAGCCAAAAACATTCAGTACTTC. Its protein is CASSPSGHRGPSGLAKNIQYF. The chain has TRBV14 and TRBJ2-4, with a weak D call TRBD2 (8 bases). Germline lookup yields CDR1 SGHDN and CDR2 FVKESK. This CDR3 has 21 residues. V lost 4 bases and J lost 0, with 28 bases in between. The full variable domain, in which reference TRBV14 and TRBJ2-4 provide the parts outside the CDR3, is EAGVTQFPSHSVIEKGQTVTLRCDPISGHDNLYWYRRVMGKEIKFLLHFVKESKQDESGMPNNRFLAERTGGTYSTLKVQPAELEDSGVYFCASSPSGHRGPSGLAKNIQYFGAGTRLSVL.

The chain carries TRBV4-1 and TRBJ2-7, with TRBD1 as a possible D gene (5 bases). Trimming took 4 bases from V and 4 from J, leaving 17 bases between them. CDR1 MGHRA and CDR2 YSYEKL come from the germline V gene. The CDR3 loop spans 15 amino acids. CDR3 sequence: CASSPQKGFLYEQYF. CDR3 bases: TGCGCCAGCAGCCCTCAAAAGGGGTTCCTGTACGAGCAGTACTTC.

V and J are TRBV29-1 and TRBJ2-3; 8 bases map to TRBD1. Trimming at V came to 7 bases and at J to 2 bases, leaving 8 bases not matched to a gene. Germline V CDR1 and CDR2: SQVTM, ANQGSEA. The CDR3 has 14 amino acids. In DNA form, the CDR3 reads TGCAGCGCAACGCCAGGGGGCAACACAGATACGCAGTATTTT. It is translated as CSATPGGNTDTQYF.